Each of the 2 T cell receptor beta chains below was sequenced from the same sample in a study of T-cell memory formation after mild COVID-19. TCRdb re-called the 5' RACE reads through MiXCR, storing one row per CDR3 protein. The table shows some 320,000 distinct CDR3 sequences, with roughly 15% occurring only once. Source material: PBMCs or a T cell subset sorted from them (not recorded which). These receptors all come from a young man who had mild COVID-19 (a few samples of this study predate the infection). Cell type and time point are not known.

In its sample, this clonotype was seen many times. This chain joins TRBV20-1 and TRBJ2-3, with TRBD1 matching over 7 bases. V dropped 5 bases and J dropped 4; count of bases not matched to a gene: 9. Germline V CDR1 and CDR2: DFQATT, SNEGSKA (reference sequence). The CDR3 spans 14 residues. The CDR3 nucleotides read TGCAGTGCTGGACCGACAGGGTCGGCAGATACGCAGTATTTT. Its translation: CSAGPTGSADTQYF.

This clonotype was counted a few times. The rearrangement uses TRBV7-9 and TRBJ2-3; possible D gene TRBD2, 5 bases. V lost 7 bases to trimming and J lost 4 bases, with 18 bases between them. Germline V gene data show CDR1 as SEHNR and CDR2 as FQNEAQ (reference sequence). CDR3 length equals 15 residues. The CDR3: CASTPPGIFSDTQYF. In DNA, the CDR3 is TGTGCCAGCACCCCCCCGGGGATCTTCTCAGATACGCAGTATTTT.